The 16 T cell receptor beta chains presented below share a single source sample, sequenced in a study of shared clonotypes between healthy human individuals. Measured with immunoSEQ multiplex PCR; TCRdb has only the in-frame clones, and not every one. The table has approximately 720,000 clones, about 78% seen once. Sample: memory CD4+ T cells sorted from blood. Documented subset: CD45RA-negative fraction. Receptor source: a woman in her twenties or thirties in good health.

The chain carries TRBV28 and TRBJ2-1; TRBD2 is a possible D gene (6 bases). Germline values: CDR1 MDHEN, CDR2 SYDVKM. The CDR3 sequence is 18 residues long. Trimming shortened V by 4 bases and J by 2 bases, and 21 bases separated the two germline ends. In nucleotides, the CDR3 is TGTGCCAGCAGTTCCCAGGGAATAGTTGGCGGGGCCTACAATGAGCAGTTCTTC. Translating it yields CASSSQGIVGGAYNEQFF.

V and J are TRBV6-1 and TRBJ2-3; no clear D gene. CDR3 length: 12 residues. Germline CDR1 reads MNHNS; CDR2 reads SASEGT. V lost 1 base and J lost 4, with 3 bases in between. CDR3 DNA: TGTGCCAGCAGTGAAGGTTCAGATACGCAGTATTTT. Amino acids: CASSEGSDTQYF.

Ten or more counts support this clone. CDR3 loop: CASSEPETQYF. The CDR3 nucleotides are TGTGCCAGCAGTGAACCAGAGACCCAGTACTTC. The chain uses TRBV2 and TRBJ2-5; no definite D call. Trimming pared 2 bases from V and 4 bases from J, leaving 2 bases between. The CDR3 is 11 residues long. Germline CDR1 reads SNHLY; CDR2 reads FYNNEI.

V and J are TRBV28 and TRBJ2-7; D tentatively reads TRBD1 or TRBD2 (5 bases each). This CDR3 has 15 residues. Trimming took 4 bases from V and 5 from J, leaving 18 bases between them. The germline V gene encodes CDR1 MDHEN and CDR2 SYDVKM. The CDR3 is CASSSSGTIGHEQYF. The CDR3 region has the DNA TGTGCCAGCAGTTCTTCCGGGACGATCGGGCACGAGCAGTACTTC.

This rearrangement joins TRBV7-2 to TRBJ2-7; 11 nucleotides match TRBD1. Germline V gene sequence: CDR1 SGHTA, CDR2 FQGNSA. The CDR3 extends over 15 amino acids. The J segment lost 6 bases and the V segment lost 6 bases, leaving 10 bases of the junction unmatched. CDR3 DNA: TGTGCCAGCAGTTTCGGTGGGACAGGGGGAGGCGAGCAGTACTTC. The encoded protein is CASSFGGTGGGEQYF. Based on the CDR3 plus reference TRBV7-2 and TRBJ2-7, the full variable domain is GAGVSQSPSNKVTEKGKDVELRCDPISGHTALYWYRQSLGQGLEFLIYFQGNSAPDKSGLPSDRFSAERTGGSVSTLTIQRTQQEDSAVYLCASSFGGTGGGEQYFGPGTRLTVT.

This clone came up many times. Other DNA sequences in the same sample also yield this CDR3. The genes are TRBV28 and TRBJ2-7; TRBD2 is a possible D gene (6 bases). V gave up 2 bases and J gave up 3 bases, with 8 bases separating them. This CDR3 has 13 amino acids. Germline V gene data show CDR1 as MDHEN and CDR2 as SYDVKM. CDR3 residues: CASSLARGYEQYF. In DNA, the CDR3 is TGTGCCAGCAGTTTAGCGCGGGGCTACGAGCAGTACTTC.

The rearrangement links TRBV23-1 to TRBJ2-5; 8 bases align to TRBD1. The J call may be incorrect, as the DNA end agrees better with TRBJ2-7. TRBV23-1 is placed among ORFs of uncertain function. The CDR3 consists of 14 residues. The chain's CDR3 is CASKFSRTGNEQYF. The CDR3 DNA follows: TGCGCCAGCAAATTTTCCCGGACAGGGAACGAGCAGTACTTC.

This clone came up once. The chain links TRBV7-8 to TRBJ2-7, with 14 bases identical to TRBD2. Germline lookup yields CDR1 SGHVS and CDR2 FQNEAQ. The trim removed 2 bases at V and 6 bases at J, leaving 6 bases unmatched. This CDR3 region has 16 residues. The CDR3 here is CASSLRGGLAGVEQYF. DNA of the CDR3: TGTGCCAGCAGCTTACGAGGGGGACTAGCGGGAGTCGAGCAGTACTTC.

The J gene is TRBJ2-5, the V gene TRBV6-1, with 11 bases matching TRBD2. Germline V lookup: CDR1 MNHNS, CDR2 SASEGT. V dropped 5 bases and J dropped 1; count of bases not matched to a gene: 3. CDR3 length: 15 amino acids. DNA of the CDR3: TGTGCCAGCAGTATGGGGACTAGCGGCCAAGAGACCCAGTACTTC. This encodes CASSMGTSGQETQYF.

The chain uses TRBV4-1 and TRBJ2-7; D remains ambiguous. Trimming shortened V by 0 bases and J by 3 bases, and 12 bases separated the two germline ends. Germline V lookup: CDR1 MGHRA, CDR2 YSYEKL. This CDR3 spans 15 amino acids. The CDR3 DNA reads TGCGCCAGCAGCCAAGATGTACTCTTGGACTACGAGCAGTACTTC. It is translated as CASSQDVLLDYEQYF.

This clone has only one observation. The V gene is TRBV5-4, the J gene TRBJ2-4; no definite D call. Per germline, CDR1 SGHNT and CDR2 YYREEE (reference sequence). V was cut by 1 base and J by 3 bases, with 14 bases left in between. The CDR3 is 16 residues long. CDR3 in DNA: TGTGCCAGCAGCTTGTGGCAGAAGATTGGCAAAAACATTCAGTACTTC. Encoded protein: CASSLWQKIGKNIQYF.

In DNA, the CDR3 is TGTGCCAGCAGTTCCATGGAGGGGGCGGTGTTGTTCTTC. It is translated as CASSSMEGAVLFF. This chain joins TRBV28 and TRBJ2-1, with D possibly being TRBD1 (7 bases). CDR3 length: 13 residues. The V gene lost 4 bases and the J gene lost 15 bases, with 19 bases spanning the gap. Germline V lookup: CDR1 MDHEN, CDR2 SYDVKM. Filled out from reference TRBV28 and TRBJ2-1, the complete variable domain reads DVKVTQSSRYLVKRTGEKVFLECVQDMDHENMFWYRQDPGLGLRLIYFSYDVKMKEKGDIPEGYSVSREKKERFSLILESASTNQTSMYLCASSSMEGAVLFFGPGTRLTVL.

The V gene is TRBV5-1, the J gene TRBJ1-1, with D possibly being TRBD1 (5 bases). The V end was cut by 7 bases, the J end by 3 bases, with 13 bases between. The CDR3 runs 13 residues. The V gene's germline CDR1 is SGHRS and CDR2 YFSETQ. The CDR3 DNA sequence: TGCGCCAGCTGCGAAGGGGCCGACACTGAAGCTTTCTTT. Protein sequence: CASCEGADTEAFF.

This clone has a handful of counts. The rearrangement uses TRBV5-1 and TRBJ2-1; TRBD2 might be the D (6 bases). Germline V gene sequence: CDR1 SGHRS, CDR2 YFSETQ. Trimming took off 0 bases at V and 13 bases at J, with 17 bases between the two ends. This CDR3 contains 14 residues. The CDR3 nucleotides read TGCGCCAGCAGCTTGGCCTCGGTTCAGACTAGTCAGTTCTTC. Amino acids: CASSLASVQTSQFF.

This rearrangement joins TRBV4-1 to TRBJ2-1, with a tentative D call TRBD1 (5 bases). CDR3 length equals 16 residues. The V gene lost 3 bases and the J gene lost 0 bases, with 12 bases spanning the gap. From germline, CDR1 is MGHRA and CDR2 YSYEKL. As DNA, the CDR3 is TGCGCCAGCAGCCATCGACAGACGAGCTCCTACAATGAGCAGTTCTTC. Its protein is CASSHRQTSSYNEQFF.

The chain joins TRBV7-9 to TRBJ2-5, with 11 bases fitting TRBD2. The CDR3 covers 15 residues. With V trimmed by 3 bases and J by 3 bases, 3 bases remained unmatched. Germline values: CDR1 SEHNR, CDR2 FQNEAQ (reference sequence). The CDR3 region has the DNA TGTGCCAGCAGCTTCACTAGCGGGAGTAAAGAGACCCAGTACTTC. Its protein is CASSFTSGSKETQYF.